Listed here is a single TCR beta chain. This clone was recorded a few times. Its specific antigen is unknown. Per-base qualities were not stored, and no clone one base away is much larger. Samples from volunteer blood donors who had recovered from COVID-19 were contributed by a second Seattle source. Whole blood was collected in K2EDTA tubes by collaborating institutions according to the institutions' own protocols. For TCRbeta analysis, collaborator samples were shipped as frozen whole blood, as isolated PBMCs, or as DNA extracted from either sample type. TCRbeta CDR3 regions were amplified from genomic DNA by means of the immunoSEQ Assay, a bias-controlled multiplex PCR. As for the authors' bioinformatics: The number of nucleated cells in each sample was estimated by amplification of reference gene primers within the assay. Sequence reads were collapsed and filtered to measure the absolute abundance of every unique TCRbeta CDR3 rearrangement. For each sample, productive Simpson clonality was calculated as the square root of Simpson's diversity index over productive rearrangements. Entries here come from immuneACCESS through TCRdb and include only in-frame sequences with V and J called. Some clones fail to appear in such tables; in the studies checked, an unresolved V gene covers under half of the shortfall, and the cause of the remainder is unknown. The V and J calls and clone size come from that table; D and trimming were worked out from the DNA. The sample table contains roughly 170,000 clones; only one count was recorded for about 83% of them. About 8% of the sample belongs to the ten largest clones.

This sample was taken from a study of blood T cell repertoires in COVID-19 (dated by TCRdb to the early 2020s). Regarding the research as a whole: Collaborator samples came from the United States, Italy and Spain and covered acute and convalescent phases of COVID-19. Sample metadata almost always included a de-identified subject ID, COVID-19 status, age in years and sex. HLA class I and class II types, where available, came from metadata supplied by the sample provider rather than from assay-based typing. The repertoires were released in a freely available public database meant as a resource for research on the immune response to SARS-CoV-2. The dataset comprised deeply sampled blood TCRbeta repertoires from subjects exposed to, actively infected with, or recovered from COVID-19. The material from the prospective study consisted of cDNA or gDNA derived from T cells, B-cell-depleted T cells, or PBMCs. Samples were obtained from the ongoing ImmuneRACE study (first 160 participants) and from 950 to 1,500 subjects provided by 6 global collaborators. The full study reports these points: How much clinical and demographic metadata was included differed by source and by participant, and the metadata was provided uncurated.

Reading the germline V gene gives CDR1 LGHNA and CDR2 YNFKEQ. Inclusive of the bounding cysteine and phenylalanine, the CDR3 is 15 residues long. Only the CDR3 region is kept as DNA, spanning 45 bases read in frame from base 1. V and J lose 3 bases and 0 bases, and a span of 11 bases separates them. The specimen was peripheral blood. The rearranged chain carries TRBV4-2 and TRBJ1-1, and the D gene may be TRBD1, 6 bases matching. The sequence came from a man aged 40-49 years who had recovered from COVID-19. The nucleotide sequence is TGTGCCAGCAGCCATCAGGGGCGGCTGAACACTGAAGCTTTCTTT. Translated, it reads CASSHQGRLNTEAFF.